This record concerns one TCR beta chain sequence. No antigen is known for it. A J-beta primer mix and a sample-barcoded 5' primer were used in a second PCR of roughly 7 to 12 cycles. The template-switch adaptor, which had 12 random nucleotides, put a tag on each cDNA molecule. TCRdb re-called the 5' RACE reads with MiXCR, one entry per CDR3 protein. The top ten clones hold around 41% of a sample with around 750,000 distinct CDR3 sequences, approximately 55% of them seen once. The data originate from a study of blood T cells in healthy people across ages. Germline CDR1 is MNHEY and CDR2 is SVGAGI. The length of the CDR3 is 16 residues. Between the trimmed V and J ends, which lost 4 bases and 2 bases, there was a span of 15 bases. Overall study results and limits: The fall in TCR beta diversity per million T cells was roughly linear with age.

The sample was blood. This TCR came from an elderly man in good health. The genes are TRBV6-5 and TRBJ2-1, with a tentative D call TRBD2 (5 bases). CDR3 in DNA: TGTGCCAGCAGTTCTGCGGTTGCGGGCCCCTACAATGAGCAGTTCTTC. It is translated as CASSSAVAGPYNEQFF.